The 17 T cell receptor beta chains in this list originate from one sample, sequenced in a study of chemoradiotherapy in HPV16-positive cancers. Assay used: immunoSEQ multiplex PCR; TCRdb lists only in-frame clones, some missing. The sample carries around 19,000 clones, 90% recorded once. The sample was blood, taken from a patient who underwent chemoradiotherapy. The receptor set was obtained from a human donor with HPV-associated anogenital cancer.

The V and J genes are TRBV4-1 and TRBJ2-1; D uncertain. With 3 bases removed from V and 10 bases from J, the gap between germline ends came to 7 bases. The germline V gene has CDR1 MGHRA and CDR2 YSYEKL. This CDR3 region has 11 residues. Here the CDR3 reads CASSHGVEQFF. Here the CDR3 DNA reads TGCGCCAGCAGCCACGGCGTCGAGCAGTTCTTC.

In DNA form, the CDR3 reads TGTGCCAGCAGTTGGGGAGAACAAGAGACCCAGTACTTC. This codes for CASSWGEQETQYF. This rearrangement joins TRBV27 to TRBJ2-5; D may be TRBD2 (5 bases). V was trimmed by 4 bases and J by 2 bases, leaving 8 bases between them. Germline CDR1 and CDR2: MNHEY and SMNVEV (reference sequence). CDR3 size: 13 residues.

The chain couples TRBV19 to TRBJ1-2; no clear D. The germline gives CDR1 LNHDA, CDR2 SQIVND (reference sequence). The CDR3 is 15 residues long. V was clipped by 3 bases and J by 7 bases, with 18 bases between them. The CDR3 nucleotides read TGTGCCAGTAGTATTAACGAAGTTGGAGCCGCTGGCTACACCTTC. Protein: CASSINEVGAAGYTF. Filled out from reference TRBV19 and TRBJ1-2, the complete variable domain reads DGGITQSPKYLFRKEGQNVTLSCEQNLNHDAMYWYRQDPGQGLRLIYYSQIVNDFQKGDIAEGYSVSREKKESFPLTVTSAQKNPTAFYLCASSINEVGAAGYTFGSGTRLTVV.

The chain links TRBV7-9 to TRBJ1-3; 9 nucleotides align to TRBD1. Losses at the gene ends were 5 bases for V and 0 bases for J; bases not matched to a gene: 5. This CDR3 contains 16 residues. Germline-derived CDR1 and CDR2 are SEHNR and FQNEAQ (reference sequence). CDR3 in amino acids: CASSAGTGTSGNTIYF. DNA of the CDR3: TGTGCCAGCAGCGCCGGGACAGGGACCTCTGGAAACACCATATATTTT.

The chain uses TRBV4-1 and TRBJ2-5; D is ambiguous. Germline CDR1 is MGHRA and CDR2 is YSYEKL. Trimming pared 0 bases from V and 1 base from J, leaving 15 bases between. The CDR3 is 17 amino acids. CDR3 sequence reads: CASSQDPPGNLQETQYF. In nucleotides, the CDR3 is TGCGCCAGCAGCCAAGATCCCCCAGGTAACCTCCAAGAGACCCAGTACTTC.

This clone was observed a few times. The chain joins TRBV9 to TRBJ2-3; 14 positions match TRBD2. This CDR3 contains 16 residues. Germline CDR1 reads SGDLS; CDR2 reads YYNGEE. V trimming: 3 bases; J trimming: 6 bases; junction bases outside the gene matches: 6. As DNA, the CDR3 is TGTGCCAGCAGCGATGGGACTAGCGGGGGAGGCGATACGCAGTATTTT. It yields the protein CASSDGTSGGGDTQYF. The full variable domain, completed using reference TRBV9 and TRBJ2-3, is DSGVTQTPKHLITATGQRVTLRCSPRSGDLSVYWYQQSLDQGLQFLIQYYNGEERAKGNILERFSAQQFPDLHSELNLSSLELGDSALYFCASSDGTSGGGDTQYFGPGTRLTVL.

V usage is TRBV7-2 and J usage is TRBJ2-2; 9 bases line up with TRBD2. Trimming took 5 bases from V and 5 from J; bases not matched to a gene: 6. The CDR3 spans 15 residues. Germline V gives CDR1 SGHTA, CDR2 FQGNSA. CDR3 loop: CASSPAGGQTGELFF. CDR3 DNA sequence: TGTGCCAGCAGCCCGGCGGGGGGGCAAACCGGGGAGCTGTTTTTT.

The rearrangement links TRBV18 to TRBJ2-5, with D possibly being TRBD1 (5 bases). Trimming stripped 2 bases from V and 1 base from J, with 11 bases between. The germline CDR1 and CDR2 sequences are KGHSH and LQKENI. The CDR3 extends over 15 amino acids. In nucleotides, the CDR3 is TGTGCCAGCTCACCAAGGACATCTCCCCAAGAGACCCAGTACTTC. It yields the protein CASSPRTSPQETQYF.

CDR3 nucleotide sequence: TGTGCCAGCAGCCGGACAGGGAACTGGGCGAACACTGAAGCTTTCTTT. Translation: CASSRTGNWANTEAFF. The chain combines TRBV11-2 with TRBJ1-1, with 8 bases matching TRBD1. Trimming at V came to 5 bases and at J to 1 base, leaving 9 bases not matched to a gene. The germline V gene encodes CDR1 SGHAT and CDR2 FQNNGV. The length of the CDR3 is 16 residues.

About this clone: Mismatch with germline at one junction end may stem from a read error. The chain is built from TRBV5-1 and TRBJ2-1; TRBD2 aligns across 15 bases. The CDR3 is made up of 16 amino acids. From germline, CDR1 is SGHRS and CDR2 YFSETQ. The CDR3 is CASRLGTSGGIDEQFF. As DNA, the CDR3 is TGCGCCAGCAGGTTGGGGACTAGCGGGGGGATAGATGAGCAGTTCTTC.

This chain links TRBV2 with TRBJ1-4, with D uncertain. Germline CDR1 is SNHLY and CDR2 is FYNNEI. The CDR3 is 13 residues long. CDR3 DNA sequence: TGTGCTGCCGGCGCAATTTGGAATGAAAAACTGTTTTTT. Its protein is CAAGAIWNEKLFF.

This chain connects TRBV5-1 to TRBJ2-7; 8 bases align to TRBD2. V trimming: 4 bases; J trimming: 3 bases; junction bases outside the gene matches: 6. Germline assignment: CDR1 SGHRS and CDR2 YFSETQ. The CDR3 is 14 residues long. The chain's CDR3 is CASSAGTRLYEQYF. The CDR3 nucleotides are TGCGCCAGCAGCGCCGGGACTAGGCTCTACGAGCAGTACTTC.

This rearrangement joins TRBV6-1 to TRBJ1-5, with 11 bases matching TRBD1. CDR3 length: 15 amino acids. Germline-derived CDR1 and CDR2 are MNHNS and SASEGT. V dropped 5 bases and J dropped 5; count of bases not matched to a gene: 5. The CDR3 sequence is CASSWTGGPDQPQHF. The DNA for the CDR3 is TGTGCCAGCAGTTGGACAGGGGGCCCCGATCAGCCCCAGCATTTT.

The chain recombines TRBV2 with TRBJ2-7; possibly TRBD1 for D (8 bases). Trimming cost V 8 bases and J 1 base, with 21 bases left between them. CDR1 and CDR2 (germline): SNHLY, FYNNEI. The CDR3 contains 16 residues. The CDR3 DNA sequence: TGTGCCAGCGGGGGGGGTGGACAGGGAGGATCCTACGAGCAGTACGTC. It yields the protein CASGGGGQGGSYEQYV.

This chain's CDR3 is CASRPDPEGNQPQHF. The CDR3 DNA reads as TGTGCCAGCAGACCTGACCCGGAGGGCAATCAGCCCCAGCATTTT. The chain uses TRBV5-5 and TRBJ1-5; D unclear. In germline, CDR1 is SGHKS, CDR2 YYEKEE (reference sequence). The CDR3 has 15 residues. V was shortened by 5 bases and J by 2 bases, with 14 bases between the two germline ends. Full variable domain (rest looked up from reference TRBV5-5 and TRBJ1-5): DAGVTQSPTHLIKTRGQQVTLRCSPISGHKSVSWYQQVLGQGPQFIFQYYEKEERGRGNFPDRFSARQFPNYSSELNVNALLLGDSALYLCASRPDPEGNQPQHFGDGTRLSIL.

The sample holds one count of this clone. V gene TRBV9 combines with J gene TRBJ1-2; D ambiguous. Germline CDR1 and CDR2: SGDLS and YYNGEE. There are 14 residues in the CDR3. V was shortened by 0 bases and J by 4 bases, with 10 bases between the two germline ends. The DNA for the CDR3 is TGTGCCAGCAGCGTAGCCGACACAGTCTATGGCTACACCTTC. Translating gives CASSVADTVYGYTF.

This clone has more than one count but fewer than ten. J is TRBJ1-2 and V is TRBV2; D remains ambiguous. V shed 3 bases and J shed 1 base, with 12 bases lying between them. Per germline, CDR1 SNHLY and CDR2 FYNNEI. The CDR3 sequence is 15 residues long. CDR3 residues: CASSDRTTVNYGYTF. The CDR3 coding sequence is TGTGCCAGCAGTGACAGGACTACCGTTAACTATGGCTACACCTTC.